The present T cell receptor (beta chain) was sequenced within a study of cytomegalovirus exposure and HLA in healthy donors. Findings and limits, study-wide: The likely explanation for a cluster of highly shared sequence variants was sequencing artifact.

Per the germline V gene, CDR1 is LGHNT and CDR2 is FRNRAP. This CDR3 is built from 13 residues. V dropped 8 bases and J dropped 4 bases, with 13 bases sitting between them. Note on this clone: Its antigen is unidentified.

In the PCR, 60 Vbeta and 13 Jbeta primers were used. Generated by immunoSEQ multiplex PCR, the TCRdb table keeps only in-frame clones and is missing some. The table includes around 180,000 clones, roughly 86% detected once. The sequenced material came from PBMCs. The TCR comes from a woman younger than 35 in good health and CMV-seronegative. The gene calls are TRBV12-5 and TRBJ2-3; tentative D call: TRBD2 (5 bases). CDR3 amino acids: CASREGLPDTQYF. The CDR3, as DNA: TGTGCTAGTCGGGAAGGGCTCCCAGATACGCAGTATTTT.